These T cell receptor beta chains were read from a single sample in a study of vaccination effects on CD4 cells after COVID-19. The antigens these receptors bind are not known. Sequencing used immunoSEQ multiplex PCR; TCRdb keeps in-frame clones, though not all of them. Of tens of thousands of clones in the sample, about 74% were seen once. Sequencing was performed on CD4+ T cells from PBMCs cultured with HCoV-229E spike peptides, taken before COVID-19 vaccination. The receptor source for this set is a human donor who received a COVID-19 vaccine. Each CDR3 is given with its conserved first and last residue. A D gene is named only where the DNA matches it firmly. The size entry is marked missing in some rows and otherwise reads once, few, many or a size class.

D gene: .
J gene: TRBJ2-2
clone size: .
CDR3 length: 14
V gene: TRBV7-2
CDR3 DNA: TGTGCCAGCAGCAAAGACAGACACACCGGGGAGCTGTTTTTT
CDR3 protein: CASSKDRHTGELFF

D gene: .
J gene: TRBJ1-2
clone size: once
CDR3 length: 12
V gene: TRBV10-2
CDR3 DNA: TGCGCCAGCAGTGAGCAGGGTGACGGCTACACCTTC
CDR3 protein: CASSEQGDGYTF

D gene: .
J gene: TRBJ2-1
clone size: .
CDR3 length: 13
V gene: TRBV12-3/TRBV12-4
CDR3 DNA: TGTGCCAGCAGACGCGAATCCTACAATGAGCAGTTCTTC
CDR3 protein: CASRRESYNEQFF

D gene: .
J gene: TRBJ2-3
clone size: .
CDR3 length: 15
V gene: TRBV24-1
CDR3 DNA: TGTGCCACCAGTGATTTGCCAAGGCCCACAGATACGCAGTATTTT
CDR3 protein: CATSDLPRPTDTQYF

D gene: TRBD2
J gene: TRBJ2-1
clone size: few
CDR3 length: 14
V gene: TRBV19
CDR3 DNA: TGTGCCAGTAGTCGCGGGAGCTCCTACAATGAGCAGTTCTTC
CDR3 protein: CASSRGSSYNEQFF

D gene: .
J gene: TRBJ2-3
clone size: .
CDR3 length: 16
V gene: TRBV24-1
CDR3 DNA: TGTGCCACCAGTGATCCCAGGGGGGGGCCAGGAGATACGCAGTATTTT
CDR3 protein: CATSDPRGGPGDTQYF

D gene: .
J gene: TRBJ1-3
clone size: .
CDR3 length: 13
V gene: TRBV12-5
CDR3 DNA: TGTGCTAGTGGGAGGAGCTCTGGAAACACCATATATTTT
CDR3 protein: CASGRSSGNTIYF

D gene: TRBD2
J gene: TRBJ2-1
clone size: .
CDR3 length: 18
V gene: TRBV10-3
CDR3 DNA: TGTGCCATCAGACGCGGGACTAGCGGGGGGGCTCCCTACAATGAGCAGTTCTTC
CDR3 protein: CAIRRGTSGGAPYNEQFF

D gene: TRBD2
J gene: TRBJ2-1
clone size: .
CDR3 length: 15
V gene: TRBV9
CDR3 DNA: TGTGCCAGCAGCCTGCGGGGGGACTATTACAATGAGCAGTTCTTC
CDR3 protein: CASSLRGDYYNEQFF

D gene: .
J gene: TRBJ1-2
clone size: .
CDR3 length: 13
V gene: TRBV11-2
CDR3 DNA: TGTGCCAGCAGCTTAGACAGGAGGGGCGGCTACACCTTC
CDR3 protein: CASSLDRRGGYTF

D gene: TRBD1
J gene: TRBJ2-2
clone size: .
CDR3 length: 16
V gene: TRBV19
CDR3 DNA: TGTGCCAGTAGTATAGATTCCGGGACAGACACCGGGGAGCTGTTTTTT
CDR3 protein: CASSIDSGTDTGELFF

D gene: .
J gene: TRBJ1-5
clone size: .
CDR3 length: 14
V gene: TRBV29-1
CDR3 DNA: TGCAGCGTTGTCATAGACAGCGCCGGGCAGCCCCAGCATTTT
CDR3 protein: CSVVIDSAGQPQHF

D gene: .
J gene: TRBJ1-5
clone size: once
CDR3 length: 14
V gene: TRBV6-1
CDR3 DNA: TGTGCCAGCAGCATTTTTAGGGGCTCTCAGCCCCAGCATTTT
CDR3 protein: CASSIFRGSQPQHF

D gene: .
J gene: TRBJ2-5
clone size: .
CDR3 length: 16
V gene: TRBV19
CDR3 DNA: TGTGCCAGTAGTATAGCTCGGAGGGGATACCAAGAGACCCAGTACTTC
CDR3 protein: CASSIARRGYQETQYF

D gene: TRBD2
J gene: TRBJ2-5
clone size: .
CDR3 length: 15
V gene: TRBV3-1/TRBV3-2
CDR3 DNA: TGTGCCAGCAGACCCAGACTAGCGGGTCAAGAGACCCAGTACTTC
CDR3 protein: CASRPRLAGQETQYF

D gene: .
J gene: TRBJ2-5
clone size: .
CDR3 length: 16
V gene: TRBV5-1
CDR3 DNA: TGCGCCAGCAGCTGGAACCAAAGGGGTCCCCAAGAGACCCAGTACTTC
CDR3 protein: CASSWNQRGPQETQYF

D gene: .
J gene: TRBJ2-2
clone size: .
CDR3 length: 15
V gene: TRBV5-1
CDR3 DNA: TGCGCCAGCAGCTTTTCGGGGCTCGTCACCGGGGAGCTGTTTTTT
CDR3 protein: CASSFSGLVTGELFF

D gene: TRBD2
J gene: TRBJ2-1
clone size: .
CDR3 length: 15
V gene: TRBV3-1/TRBV3-2
CDR3 DNA: TGTGCCAGCAGCCAAATGAGTAGCGGGGGCAATGAGCAGTTCTTC
CDR3 protein: CASSQMSSGGNEQFF

D gene: .
J gene: TRBJ2-3
clone size: .
CDR3 length: 14
V gene: TRBV24-1
CDR3 DNA: TGTGCCACCAGTGACAGGGTGGTTACAGATACGCAGTATTTT
CDR3 protein: CATSDRVVTDTQYF

D gene: .
J gene: TRBJ2-2
clone size: .
CDR3 length: 14
V gene: TRBV19
CDR3 DNA: TGTGCCAGTAGTCCACAGGGTTGGGCCGGGGAGCTGTTTTTT
CDR3 protein: CASSPQGWAGELFF

D gene: .
J gene: TRBJ2-3
clone size: .
CDR3 length: 14
V gene: TRBV5-1
CDR3 DNA: TGCGCCAGCAGCCCCGGAGGGGGCACAGATACGCAGTATTTT
CDR3 protein: CASSPGGGTDTQYF

D gene: .
J gene: TRBJ1-2
clone size: .
CDR3 length: 12
V gene: TRBV10-3
CDR3 DNA: TGTGCCATCAGGCAGGGTGCCTATGGCTACACCTTC
CDR3 protein: CAIRQGAYGYTF

D gene: .
J gene: TRBJ2-3
clone size: .
CDR3 length: 14
V gene: TRBV18
CDR3 DNA: TGTGCCAGCTCACCATGGACTACCGCAGATACGCAGTATTTT
CDR3 protein: CASSPWTTADTQYF

D gene: TRBD1
J gene: TRBJ1-4
clone size: .
CDR3 length: 17
V gene: TRBV24-1
CDR3 DNA: TGTGCCACCAGTGATCCATCGCCGGGACAGGATAATGAAAAACTGTTTTTT
CDR3 protein: CATSDPSPGQDNEKLFF

D gene: TRBD1
J gene: TRBJ1-2
clone size: few
CDR3 length: 14
V gene: TRBV5-1
CDR3 DNA: TGCGCCAGCAGCTTGTCGGGGGACAGCTATGGCTACACCTTC
CDR3 protein: CASSLSGDSYGYTF

D gene: .
J gene: TRBJ2-3
clone size: .
CDR3 length: 14
V gene: TRBV7-2
CDR3 DNA: TGTGCCAGCAGCTGGGGTATAGGGACAGATACGCAGTATTTT
CDR3 protein: CASSWGIGTDTQYF

D gene: TRBD2
J gene: TRBJ2-2
clone size: once
CDR3 length: 16
V gene: TRBV29-1
CDR3 DNA: TGCAGCGTTGGGACTAGCGGGGGGCTCGATACCGGGGAGCTGTTTTTT
CDR3 protein: CSVGTSGGLDTGELFF

D gene: TRBD2
J gene: TRBJ2-5
clone size: .
CDR3 length: 15
V gene: TRBV6-5
CDR3 DNA: TGTGCCAGCAGTATGGGACTAGCGACCCAAGAGACCCAGTACTTC
CDR3 protein: CASSMGLATQETQYF

D gene: .
J gene: TRBJ1-3
clone size: .
CDR3 length: 15
V gene: TRBV2
CDR3 DNA: TGTGCCAGCAGAAACACCTTCGCCTCTGGAAACACCATATATTTT
CDR3 protein: CASRNTFASGNTIYF

D gene: TRBD1
J gene: TRBJ1-5
clone size: .
CDR3 length: 16
V gene: TRBV10-2
CDR3 DNA: TGCGCCAGCAGTGAGTCCGGGACAGGGTTAGGTCAGCCCCAGCATTTT
CDR3 protein: CASSESGTGLGQPQHF

D gene: .
J gene: TRBJ1-1
clone size: few
CDR3 length: 14
V gene: TRBV4-3
CDR3 DNA: TGCGCCAGCAGCCAGCGGGGACTGAACACTGAAGCTTTCTTT
CDR3 protein: CASSQRGLNTEAFF

D gene: .
J gene: TRBJ2-2
clone size: .
CDR3 length: 14
V gene: TRBV30
CDR3 DNA: TGTGCCTGGAGTGTAATTCGTAGCGCCGGGGAGCTGTTTTTT
CDR3 protein: CAWSVIRSAGELFF

D gene: .
J gene: TRBJ1-2
clone size: .
CDR3 length: 13
V gene: TRBV29-1
CDR3 DNA: TGCAGCGTCTCCAGGGGAACCGACTATGGCTACACCTTC
CDR3 protein: CSVSRGTDYGYTF

D gene: TRBD2
J gene: TRBJ2-2
clone size: .
CDR3 length: 14
V gene: TRBV3-1/TRBV3-2
CDR3 DNA: TGTGCCAGCAGCAAGGGGAGGGACACCGGGGAGCTGTTTTTT
CDR3 protein: CASSKGRDTGELFF

D gene: .
J gene: TRBJ2-5
clone size: once
CDR3 length: 15
V gene: TRBV6-6
CDR3 DNA: TGTGCCAGCAGAAGGGCAGGGGCCGTCAGCGAGACCCAGTACTTC
CDR3 protein: CASRRAGAVSETQYF

D gene: .
J gene: TRBJ1-1
clone size: .
CDR3 length: 14
V gene: TRBV5-5
CDR3 DNA: TGTGCCAGCAGTCCGGGTCCACAGAACACTGAAGCTTTCTTT
CDR3 protein: CASSPGPQNTEAFF

D gene: .
J gene: TRBJ1-2
clone size: .
CDR3 length: 14
V gene: TRBV24-1
CDR3 DNA: TGTGCCACCAGTGATTTTTCGGGGGGGCTTGGCTACACCTTC
CDR3 protein: CATSDFSGGLGYTF

D gene: TRBD1
J gene: TRBJ1-4
clone size: .
CDR3 length: 14
V gene: TRBV5-5
CDR3 DNA: TGTGCCAGCAGTCGAGACAGGGTGGTCGAAAAACTGTTTTTT
CDR3 protein: CASSRDRVVEKLFF

D gene: TRBD1
J gene: TRBJ2-5
clone size: .
CDR3 length: 16
V gene: TRBV4-1
CDR3 DNA: TGCGCCAGCAGCCAAGAAGCGGCAGGGGGCCAGAAGACCCAGTACTTC
CDR3 protein: CASSQEAAGGQKTQYF

D gene: .
J gene: TRBJ1-2
clone size: .
CDR3 length: 11
V gene: TRBV30
CDR3 DNA: TGTGCCTGGAGTTCTGGGGGGGGCTACACCTTC
CDR3 protein: CAWSSGGGYTF

D gene: .
J gene: TRBJ2-1
clone size: .
CDR3 length: 13
V gene: TRBV18
CDR3 DNA: TGTGCCAGCTCACCACGTAGGGGGGACGAGCAGTTCTTC
CDR3 protein: CASSPRRGDEQFF

D gene: .
J gene: TRBJ1-1
clone size: once
CDR3 length: 13
V gene: TRBV18
CDR3 DNA: TGTGCCAGCTCACCAAGTGGGAGGACTGAAGCTTTCTTT
CDR3 protein: CASSPSGRTEAFF

D gene: TRBD2
J gene: TRBJ2-1
clone size: .
CDR3 length: 15
V gene: TRBV19
CDR3 DNA: TGTGCCAGTAGTATAGGCGGGGGTCCTTACAATGAGCAGTTCTTC
CDR3 protein: CASSIGGGPYNEQFF

D gene: .
J gene: TRBJ1-3
clone size: .
CDR3 length: 18
V gene: TRBV19
CDR3 DNA: TGTGCCAGTAGTATGAAGATGTCAGGGGACCTGCTCGGAAACACCATATATTTT
CDR3 protein: CASSMKMSGDLLGNTIYF

D gene: .
J gene: TRBJ2-2
clone size: .
CDR3 length: 14
V gene: TRBV4-1
CDR3 DNA: TGCGCCAGCAGCCACCCCGACGGCATCGGGGAGCTGTTTTTT
CDR3 protein: CASSHPDGIGELFF

D gene: .
J gene: TRBJ1-1
clone size: .
CDR3 length: 13
V gene: TRBV3-1/TRBV3-2
CDR3 DNA: TGTGCCAGCAGCCAAGTTCCGAACACTGAAGCTTTCTTT
CDR3 protein: CASSQVPNTEAFF

D gene: TRBD1
J gene: TRBJ2-1
clone size: few
CDR3 length: 14
V gene: TRBV29-1
CDR3 DNA: TGCAGCGGAGGGGGCAAGGGGACCTACAATGAGCAGTTCTTC
CDR3 protein: CSGGGKGTYNEQFF

D gene: .
J gene: TRBJ1-2
clone size: .
CDR3 length: 13
V gene: TRBV7-2
CDR3 DNA: TGTGCCAGCAGCTCCGGGTCCGTCTATGGCTACACCTTC
CDR3 protein: CASSSGSVYGYTF

D gene: TRBD1
J gene: TRBJ1-5
clone size: .
CDR3 length: 15
V gene: TRBV7-2
CDR3 DNA: TGTGCCAGCAGCTCGGGGCAGGGGGCAGGTCAGCCCCAGCATTTT
CDR3 protein: CASSSGQGAGQPQHF

D gene: .
J gene: TRBJ2-1
clone size: .
CDR3 length: 12
V gene: TRBV6-2/TRBV6-3
CDR3 DNA: TGTGCCAGCAGCCAAAGCAGGCTTGAGCAGTTCTTC
CDR3 protein: CASSQSRLEQFF

D gene: TRBD1
J gene: TRBJ1-1
clone size: .
CDR3 length: 15
V gene: TRBV4-1
CDR3 DNA: TGCGCCAGCAGCCAACGGACAGGGGGGGTCACTGAAGCTTTCTTT
CDR3 protein: CASSQRTGGVTEAFF

D gene: TRBD1
J gene: TRBJ1-2
clone size: .
CDR3 length: 12
V gene: TRBV29-1
CDR3 DNA: TGCAGCGGGAGAACAGGGGAGTATGGCTACACCTTC
CDR3 protein: CSGRTGEYGYTF

D gene: .
J gene: TRBJ1-6
clone size: few
CDR3 length: 15
V gene: TRBV3-1/TRBV3-2
CDR3 DNA: TGTGCCAGCAGCCAAGGGCAGGGGTTTAATTCACCCCTCCACTTT
CDR3 protein: CASSQGQGFNSPLHF

D gene: TRBD1
J gene: TRBJ2-5
clone size: .
CDR3 length: 13
V gene: TRBV5-6
CDR3 DNA: TGTGCCGGAACAGACAGGGGAGGTCAGACCCAGTACTTC
CDR3 protein: CAGTDRGGQTQYF

D gene: .
J gene: TRBJ2-5
clone size: .
CDR3 length: 15
V gene: TRBV4-2
CDR3 DNA: TGTGCCAGCAGCCAAGGACTCGAGGGTACGGGGACCCAGTACTTC
CDR3 protein: CASSQGLEGTGTQYF